Each of the 25 T cell receptor beta chains below was sequenced from the same sample in a study of T cells in Graves' hyperthyroidism and ophthalmopathy. The investigators amplified TCR beta CDR3 regions from RNA transcripts. With the HTBI primer set, the TCR CDR3 went through a first round of RT-PCR. Each CDR3 protein is one row after TCRdb ran MiXCR on the multiplex PCR reads. The sample holds more than 600,000 distinct CDR3 sequences; around 17% are singletons and the top ten take under 9.5%. Sequencing was done on a sample of blood. All receptors come from a man aged 18 to 30 with Graves' hyperthyroidism.

This clonotype was seen at least ten times. DNA of the CDR3: TGCGCCAGCAGCCCCGACCGAAATGAAAAACTGTTTTTT. Protein product: CASSPDRNEKLFF. The chain employs TRBV5-1 and TRBJ1-4; no reliable D call. Germline V CDR1 and CDR2: SGHRS, YFSETQ. With 4 bases removed from V and 5 bases from J, the gap between germline ends came to 9 bases. The CDR3 extends over 13 amino acids.

This clonotype was observed many times. This chain links TRBV6-1 with TRBJ1-2; the D gene is possibly TRBD1 (6 bases). The CDR3 runs to 15 residues. From germline, CDR1 is MNHNS and CDR2 SASEGT. V lost 7 bases and J lost 3, with 18 bases in between. The CDR3 here is CASTAVAGVYYGYTF. As DNA, the CDR3 is TGTGCCAGCACTGCAGTTGCAGGGGTCTACTATGGCTACACCTTC.

This clonotype appeared a few times. This chain joins TRBV12-5 and TRBJ2-4, with 12 positions matching TRBD2. CDR3 length equals 22 residues. V dropped 1 base and J dropped 2; count of bases not matched to a gene: 18. From germline, CDR1 is LGHNT and CDR2 FRNRAP. The CDR3 sequence is CASGLARTGLGLAGGSKNIQYF. In DNA, the CDR3 is TGTGCTAGTGGTTTGGCCCGGACAGGTTTGGGTCTAGCGGGAGGGTCCAAAAACATTCAGTACTTC.

This clonotype was picked up one time. This chain connects TRBV19 to TRBJ1-2; no clear D. Trimming removed 5 bases at V and 8 bases at J, with 18 bases between. The CDR3 is 14 residues long. Germline V gene data show CDR1 as LNHDA and CDR2 as SQIVND (reference sequence). This chain's CDR3 is CASSRPREFRGYTF. The CDR3 DNA reads as TGTGCCAGTAGTCGCCCTAGGGAGTTCCGAGGCTACACCTTC.

This clonotype came up many times. The genes are TRBV28 and TRBJ2-7, with 8 nucleotides matching TRBD1. Germline V gene lookup returns CDR1 MDHEN and CDR2 SYDVKM. This CDR3 is built from 12 residues. The V gene end was trimmed by 10 bases and the J gene end by 2 bases; junction bases not matched to a gene: 4. For the CDR3, the DNA is TGTGCCACCCAGACAGGGGCCTACGAGCAGTACTTC. This encodes CATQTGAYEQYF. Full variable domain (missing parts from reference TRBV28 and TRBJ2-7): DVKVTQSSRYLVKRTGEKVFLECVQDMDHENMFWYRQDPGLGLRLIYFSYDVKMKEKGDIPEGYSVSREKKERFSLILESASTNQTSMYLCATQTGAYEQYFGPGTRLTVT.

This clonotype was seen repeatedly, ten times or more. The rearrangement links TRBV12-3 or TRBV12-4 to TRBJ2-1, with 7 nucleotides matching TRBD2. The V and J ends lost 4 bases and 8 bases, in that order; junction bases with no gene match: 8. The CDR3 consists of 14 residues. CDR3 in amino acids: CASSSIRTSYEQFF. The CDR3, as DNA: TGTGCCAGCAGTTCTATCCGGACTAGTTATGAGCAGTTCTTC.

This clonotype was detected only a few times. This chain joins TRBV20-1 and TRBJ1-4; no reliable D call. The CDR3 runs to 12 residues. With 3 bases removed from V and 4 bases from J, the gap between germline ends came to 6 bases. Germline V lookup: CDR1 DFQATT, CDR2 SNEGSKA (reference sequence). CDR3 in DNA: TGCAGTGCTAGTAAGAATAATGAAAAACTGTTTTTT. Translation: CSASKNNEKLFF.

This clonotype is a singleton in its sample. One end of the junction does not line up with germline, which may come from a read error. This chain joins TRBV27 and TRBJ2-1; 10 positions agree with TRBD2. The length of the CDR3 is 15 residues. From germline, CDR1 is MNHEY and CDR2 SMNVEV (reference sequence). CDR3 residues: CTSSLWASGSDEQFF. CDR3 coding DNA: TGTACCAGCAGTTTATGGGCTAGCGGGAGTGATGAGCAGTTCTTC.

This clonotype was recorded a few times. The rearrangement links TRBV30 to TRBJ2-7, with a tentative D call TRBD2 (5 bases). The V gene's germline CDR1 is GTSNPN and CDR2 SVGIG (reference sequence). The length of the CDR3 is 16 residues. Deletions cut 2 bases from V and 2 bases from J, with 19 bases between. The DNA for the CDR3 is TGTGCCTGGAGTCCCCCCGGGGTGGCTTTACCCTACGAGCAGTACTTC. This sequence encodes CAWSPPGVALPYEQYF.

A word on this clonotype: A clone one base away is much larger, so this may be a read error. V and J are TRBV12-3 or TRBV12-4 and TRBJ2-5; perhaps TRBD2 as D (5 bases). V lost 6 bases and J 0 bases, leaving 11 bases between the germline ends. CDR3 length: 14 residues. The CDR3 sequence: CASSLQRDQETQYF. Written as DNA, the CDR3 is TGTGCCAGCAGCCTACAGAGGGACCAAGAGACCCAGTACTTC.

The sample holds many counts of this clonotype. This rearrangement joins TRBV6-1 to TRBJ2-1, with TRBD2 matching 9 bases. The trim removed 0 bases at V and 12 bases at J, leaving 9 bases unmatched. Per the germline V gene, CDR1 is MNHNS and CDR2 is SASEGT. There are 15 residues in the CDR3. The CDR3 protein is CASSEAALSGRRQFF. The CDR3 coding sequence is TGTGCCAGCAGTGAAGCCGCCCTTAGCGGGAGACGGCAGTTCTTC.

This clonotype was seen ten or more times. The rearrangement joins TRBV18 to TRBJ2-7; no firm D call. Deletions cut 8 bases from V and 0 bases from J, with 11 bases between. The CDR3 totals 13 residues. Germline CDR1 reads KGHSH; CDR2 reads LQKENI. The CDR3 DNA reads TGTGCCAGCAGTCCACCGACCTCCTACGAGCAGTACTTC. The encoded protein is CASSPPTSYEQYF.

The V call is TRBV27, the J call TRBJ1-1; D is unclear. The CDR3 has 15 residues. The V gene's germline CDR1 is MNHEY and CDR2 SMNVEV (reference sequence). The V end lost 7 bases, the J end lost 1 base, and 16 bases lay between the germline ends. In DNA, the CDR3 is TGTGCCAGCAAAAAGGGAGGGTGGGAGAACACTGAAGCTTTCTTT. Protein sequence: CASKKGGWENTEAFF.

The V and J genes are TRBV19 and TRBJ2-1; D ambiguous. Germline assignment: CDR1 LNHDA and CDR2 SQIVND (reference sequence). The CDR3 spans 14 residues. Trimming left V 2 bases short and J 2 bases short, with 7 bases between. CDR3 nucleotide sequence: TGTGCCAGTAGTATAATGCTTCCCTACAATGAGCAGTTCTTC. It is translated as CASSIMLPYNEQFF.

This clonotype showed up many times. The rearrangement joins TRBV28 to TRBJ1-1; D is undetermined. V gave up 1 base and J gave up 1 base, with 4 bases separating them. Germline V gene lookup returns CDR1 MDHEN and CDR2 SYDVKM. The CDR3 spans 13 residues. The CDR3: CASSLFANTEAFF. CDR3 nucleotides: TGTGCCAGCAGTTTATTCGCGAACACTGAAGCTTTCTTT.

The rearrangement uses TRBV19 and TRBJ1-5; no clear D gene. Between the trimmed V and J ends, which lost 6 bases and 6 bases, there was a span of 12 bases. Germline CDR1 is LNHDA and CDR2 is SQIVND (reference sequence). The CDR3 extends over 13 amino acids. CDR3 sequence: CASSDTGRQPQHF. The CDR3 nucleotides read TGTGCCAGTAGCGATACCGGGCGTCAGCCCCAGCATTTT.

V is TRBV29-1 and J is TRBJ1-1; no reliable D call. The V and J ends lost 5 bases and 0 bases respectively, with 16 bases between them. This CDR3 comprises 15 residues. Germline V gives CDR1 SQVTM, CDR2 ANQGSEA. This CDR3 is CSVSGERFLNTEAFF. The CDR3 DNA sequence: TGCAGCGTTAGTGGGGAAAGGTTTTTGAACACTGAAGCTTTCTTT. The whole variable domain, remainder taken from reference TRBV29-1 and TRBJ1-1, is SAVISQKPSRDICQRGTSLTIQCQVDSQVTMMFWYRQQPGQSLTLIATANQGSEATYESGFVIDKFPISRPNLTFSTLTVSNMSPEDSSIYLCSVSGERFLNTEAFFGQGTRLTVV.

In this sample, this clonotype turned up many times. The chain carries TRBV6-1 and TRBJ2-1, with unresolved D. CDR1 MNHNS and CDR2 SASEGT come from the germline V gene. The V end lost 8 bases, the J end lost 7 bases, and 9 bases lay between the germline ends. The CDR3 runs 11 residues. The CDR3 DNA sequence: TGTGCCAGCGGATTAAGGAATGAGCAGTTCTTC. Amino acids: CASGLRNEQFF.

CDR3 residues: CAISESNSYNEQFF. In DNA, the CDR3 is TGTGCCATCAGTGAGTCGAACAGTTACAATGAGCAGTTCTTC. The V and J genes are TRBV10-3 and TRBJ2-1, with D hard to call. V gave up 0 bases and J gave up 4 bases, with 7 bases separating them. Germline CDR1 reads ENHRY; CDR2 reads SYGVKD. The CDR3 extends over 14 amino acids.

This clonotype appeared a few times. This chain links TRBV20-1 with TRBJ1-5; 7 bases are shared with TRBD1. From germline, CDR1 is DFQATT and CDR2 SNEGSKA (reference sequence). There are 13 residues in the CDR3. Losses at the gene ends were 3 bases for V and 4 bases for J; bases not matched to a gene: 3. CDR3 sequence: CSASETGNQPQHF. CDR3 nucleotide sequence: TGCAGTGCTAGTGAGACAGGGAATCAGCCCCAGCATTTT.

Ten or more counts support this clonotype. V gene TRBV28 combines with J gene TRBJ1-1; 11 bases map to TRBD1. CDR1 is MDHEN and CDR2 is SYDVKM in the germline V gene. The CDR3 is 17 residues long. V shed 8 bases, J shed 1 base, and the junction held 12 bases outside the gene matches. In DNA, the CDR3 is TGTGCCAGCTCGATCGACGGGACAGGGGGGTGGAACACTGAAGCTTTCTTT. As protein: CASSIDGTGGWNTEAFF.

This clonotype was counted many times. The V and J genes are TRBV9 and TRBJ2-7, with D possibly being TRBD2 (5 bases). The ends were cut back, 0 bases at V and 0 bases at J, with 10 bases in the middle. Germline V gene sequence: CDR1 SGDLS, CDR2 YYNGEE. The CDR3 is 15 residues long. Here the CDR3 reads CASSVAEGSSYEQYF. Written as DNA, the CDR3 is TGTGCCAGCAGCGTAGCTGAGGGTAGCTCCTACGAGCAGTACTTC.

The chain carries TRBV19 and TRBJ2-1; 13 nucleotides align to TRBD2. The CDR3 totals 17 residues. Germline V gene lookup returns CDR1 LNHDA and CDR2 SQIVND (reference sequence). Trimming at V came to 2 bases and at J to 5 bases, leaving 6 bases not matched to a gene. CDR3: CASSISPGLAGNNEQFF. Written as DNA, the CDR3 is TGTGCCAGTAGTATATCGCCGGGACTAGCGGGAAACAATGAGCAGTTCTTC.

V is TRBV6-1 and J is TRBJ2-7; 13 nucleotides match TRBD2. Germline V gene data show CDR1 as MNHNS and CDR2 as SASEGT. This CDR3 has 15 residues. V shed 4 bases, J shed 7 bases, and the junction held 7 bases outside the gene matches. The DNA for the CDR3 is TGTGCCAGCAGTGGAGAGGGACTAGCGGGATGGGAGCAGTACTTC. This codes for CASSGEGLAGWEQYF.

The sample holds many counts of this clonotype. The chain is built from TRBV20-1 and TRBJ2-7, with 7 bases matching TRBD1. The V and J ends lost 5 bases and 2 bases, in that order; junction bases with no gene match: 12. Per germline, CDR1 DFQATT and CDR2 SNEGSKA (reference sequence). The CDR3 spans 15 residues. The CDR3 here is CSARTFGGTAYEQYF. CDR3 sequence (DNA): TGCAGTGCTCGAACCTTTGGTGGGACAGCCTACGAGCAGTACTTC.